This TCR beta chain is from a study of cytomegalovirus exposure and HLA in healthy donors. Vbeta (60) and Jbeta (13) primers were used in the PCR. Some clones are missing from TCRdb's copy, which holds only in-frame ones; the method was immunoSEQ multiplex PCR. The sample shows some 150,000 clones, roughly 80% of them seen only once. CDR1 is SGHAT, CDR2 FQNNGV, per germline. CDR3 length: 17 amino acids. The ends lost 5 bases at V and 5 bases at J; junction bases unmatched: 9. Input material: PBMCs. The chain recombines TRBV11-2 with TRBJ2-3, with 14 bases fitting TRBD2. This clonotype originated in a man in his forties or fifties in good health and CMV-seronegative. CDR3 region: CASSNQGLAGAGDTQYF. The CDR3, as DNA: TGTGCCAGCAGCAACCAGGGACTAGCGGGGGCGGGAGATACGCAGTATTTT. Using reference TRBV11-2 and TRBJ2-3 for the parts outside the CDR3, the full variable domain is EAGVAQSPRYKIIEKRQSVAFWCNPISGHATLYWYQQILGQGPKLLIQFQNNGVVDDSQLPKDRFSAERLKGVDSTLKIQPAKLEDSAVYLCASSNQGLAGAGDTQYFGPGTRLTVL.